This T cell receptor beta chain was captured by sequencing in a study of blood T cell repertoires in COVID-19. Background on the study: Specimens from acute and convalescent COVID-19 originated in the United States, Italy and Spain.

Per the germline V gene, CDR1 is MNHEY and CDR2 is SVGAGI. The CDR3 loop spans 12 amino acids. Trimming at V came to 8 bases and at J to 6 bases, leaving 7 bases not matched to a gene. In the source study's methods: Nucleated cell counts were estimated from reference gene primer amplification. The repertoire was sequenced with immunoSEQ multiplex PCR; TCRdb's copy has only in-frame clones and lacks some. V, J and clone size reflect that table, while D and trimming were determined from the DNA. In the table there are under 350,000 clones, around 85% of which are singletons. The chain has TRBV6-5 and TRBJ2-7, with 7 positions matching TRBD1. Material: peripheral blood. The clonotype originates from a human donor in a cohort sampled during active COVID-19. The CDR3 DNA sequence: TGTGCCAGCGGGGGCAGGGGGTTCGAGCAGTACTTC. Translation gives CASGGRGFEQYF.